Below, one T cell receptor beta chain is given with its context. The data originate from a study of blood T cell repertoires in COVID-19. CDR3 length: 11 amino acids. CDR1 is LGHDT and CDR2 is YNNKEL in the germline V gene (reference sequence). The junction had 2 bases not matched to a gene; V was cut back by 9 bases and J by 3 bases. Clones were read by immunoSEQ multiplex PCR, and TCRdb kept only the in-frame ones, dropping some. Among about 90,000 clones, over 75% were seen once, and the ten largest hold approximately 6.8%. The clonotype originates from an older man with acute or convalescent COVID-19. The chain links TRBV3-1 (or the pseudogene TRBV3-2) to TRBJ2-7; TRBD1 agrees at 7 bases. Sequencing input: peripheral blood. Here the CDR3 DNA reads TGTGCCAGTAGACAGGGCTACGAGCAGTACTTC. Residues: CASRQGYEQYF.